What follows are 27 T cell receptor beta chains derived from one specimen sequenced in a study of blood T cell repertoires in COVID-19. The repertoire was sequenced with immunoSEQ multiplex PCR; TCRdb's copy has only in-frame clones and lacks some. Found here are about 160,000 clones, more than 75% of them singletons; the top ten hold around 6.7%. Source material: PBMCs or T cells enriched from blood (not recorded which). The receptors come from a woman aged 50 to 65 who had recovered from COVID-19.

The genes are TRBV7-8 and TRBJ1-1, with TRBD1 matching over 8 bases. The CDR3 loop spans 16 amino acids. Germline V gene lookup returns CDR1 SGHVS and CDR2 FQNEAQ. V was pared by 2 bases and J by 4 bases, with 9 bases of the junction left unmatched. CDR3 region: CASSLQHRGMGTEAFF. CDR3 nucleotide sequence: TGTGCCAGCAGCTTACAACACAGGGGGATGGGCACTGAAGCTTTCTTT. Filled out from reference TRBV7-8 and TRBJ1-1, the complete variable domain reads GAGVSQSPRYKVAKRGQDVALRCDPISGHVSLFWYQQALGQGPEFLTYFQNEAQLDKSGLPSDRFFAERPEGSVSTLKIQRTQQEDSAVYLCASSLQHRGMGTEAFFGQGTRLTVV.

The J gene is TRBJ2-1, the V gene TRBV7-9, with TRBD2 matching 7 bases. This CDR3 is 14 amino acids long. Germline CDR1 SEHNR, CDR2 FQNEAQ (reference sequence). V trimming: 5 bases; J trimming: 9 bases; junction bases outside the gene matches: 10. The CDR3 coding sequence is TGTGCCAGCAGCCTCGGGACTACCTTCGGTGAGCAGTTCTTC. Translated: CASSLGTTFGEQFF.

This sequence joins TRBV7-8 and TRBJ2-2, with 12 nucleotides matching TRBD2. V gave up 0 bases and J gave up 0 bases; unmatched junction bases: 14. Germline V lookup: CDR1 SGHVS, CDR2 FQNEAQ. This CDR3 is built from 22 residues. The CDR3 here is CASSLANLAGGYQVSNTGELFF. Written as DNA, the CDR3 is TGTGCCAGCAGCTTAGCGAACCTAGCGGGGGGGTATCAGGTTTCGAACACCGGGGAGCTGTTTTTT.

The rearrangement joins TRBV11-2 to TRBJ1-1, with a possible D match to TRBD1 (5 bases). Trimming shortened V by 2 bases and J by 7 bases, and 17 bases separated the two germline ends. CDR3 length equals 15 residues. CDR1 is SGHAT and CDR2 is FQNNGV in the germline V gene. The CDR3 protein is CASSLNLAREGEAFF. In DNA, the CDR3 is TGTGCCAGCAGCTTAAATCTCGCCAGGGAGGGTGAAGCTTTCTTT.

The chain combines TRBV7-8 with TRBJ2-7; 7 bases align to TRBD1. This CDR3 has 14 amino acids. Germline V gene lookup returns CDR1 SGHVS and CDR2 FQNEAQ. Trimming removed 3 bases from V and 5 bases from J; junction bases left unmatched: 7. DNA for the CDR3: TGTGCCAGCAGCTTCCGACAGGGCGGCAACGAGCAGTACTTC. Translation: CASSFRQGGNEQYF. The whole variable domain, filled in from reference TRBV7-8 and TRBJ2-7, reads GAGVSQSPRYKVAKRGQDVALRCDPISGHVSLFWYQQALGQGPEFLTYFQNEAQLDKSGLPSDRFFAERPEGSVSTLKIQRTQQEDSAVYLCASSFRQGGNEQYFGPGTRLTVT.

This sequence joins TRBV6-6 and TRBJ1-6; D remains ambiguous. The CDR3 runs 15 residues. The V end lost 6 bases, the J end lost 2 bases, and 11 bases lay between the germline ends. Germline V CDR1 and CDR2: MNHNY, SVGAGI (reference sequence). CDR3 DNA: TGTGCCAGCAGCACCCGGGTTCCCTATAATTCACCCCTCCACTTT. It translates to CASSTRVPYNSPLHF.

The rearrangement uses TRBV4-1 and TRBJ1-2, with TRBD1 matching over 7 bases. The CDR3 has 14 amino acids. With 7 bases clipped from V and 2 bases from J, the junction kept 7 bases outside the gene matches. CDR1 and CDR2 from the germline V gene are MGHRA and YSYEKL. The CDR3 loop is CASTESDRNYGYTF. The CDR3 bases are TGCGCCAGCACGGAATCGGACAGGAACTATGGCTACACCTTC.

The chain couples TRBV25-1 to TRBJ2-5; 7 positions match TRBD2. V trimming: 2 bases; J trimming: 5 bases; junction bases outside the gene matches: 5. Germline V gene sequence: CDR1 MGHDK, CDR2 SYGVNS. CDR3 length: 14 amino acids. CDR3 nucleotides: TGTGCCAGCAGTGAACCTGGGGGGGTTGAGACCCAGTACTTC. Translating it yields CASSEPGGVETQYF.

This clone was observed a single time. The CDR3 sequence: CASSVVGHADTQYF. Written as DNA, the CDR3 is TGTGCCAGCAGCGTGGTGGGGCATGCAGATACGCAGTATTTT. The chain employs TRBV11-2 and TRBJ2-3, with D perhaps TRBD1 (5 bases). The CDR3 length is 14 residues. The V gene's germline CDR1 is SGHAT and CDR2 FQNNGV. The V gene lost 5 bases and the J gene lost 4 bases, with 13 bases spanning the gap.

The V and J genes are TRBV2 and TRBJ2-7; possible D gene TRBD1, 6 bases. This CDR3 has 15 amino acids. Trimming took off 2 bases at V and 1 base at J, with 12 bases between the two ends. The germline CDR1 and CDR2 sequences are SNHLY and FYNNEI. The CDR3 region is CASSEKGRGSYEQYF. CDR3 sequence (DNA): TGTGCCAGCAGTGAAAAGGGTAGGGGGTCCTACGAGCAGTACTTC.

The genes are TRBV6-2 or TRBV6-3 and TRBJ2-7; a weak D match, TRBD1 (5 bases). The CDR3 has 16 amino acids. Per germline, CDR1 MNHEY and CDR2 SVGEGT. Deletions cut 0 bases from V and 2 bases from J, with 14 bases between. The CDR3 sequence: CASSYSNRTRPYEQYF. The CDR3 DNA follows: TGTGCCAGCAGTTACTCGAACAGGACAAGGCCCTACGAGCAGTACTTC.

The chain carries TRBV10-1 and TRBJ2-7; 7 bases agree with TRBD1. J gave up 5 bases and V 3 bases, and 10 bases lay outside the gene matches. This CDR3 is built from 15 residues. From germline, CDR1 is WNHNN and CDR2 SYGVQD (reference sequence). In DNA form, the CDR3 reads TGCGCCAGCAGTGACGACAGGGTCCTACGTGACGAGCAGTACTTC. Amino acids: CASSDDRVLRDEQYF.

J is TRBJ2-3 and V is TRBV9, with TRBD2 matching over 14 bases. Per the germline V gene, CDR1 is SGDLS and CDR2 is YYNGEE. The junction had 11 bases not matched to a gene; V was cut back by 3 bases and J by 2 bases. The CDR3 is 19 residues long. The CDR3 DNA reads TGTGCCAGCAGCGCTCGTCCCGGGACTAGCGGGGGACCCACAGATACGCAGTATTTT. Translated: CASSARPGTSGGPTDTQYF.

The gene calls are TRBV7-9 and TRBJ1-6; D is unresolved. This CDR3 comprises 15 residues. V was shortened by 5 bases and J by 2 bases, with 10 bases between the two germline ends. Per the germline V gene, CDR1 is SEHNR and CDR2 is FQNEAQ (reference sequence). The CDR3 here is CASSQDITYNSPLHF. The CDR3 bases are TGTGCCAGCAGCCAAGACATAACCTATAATTCACCCCTCCACTTT.

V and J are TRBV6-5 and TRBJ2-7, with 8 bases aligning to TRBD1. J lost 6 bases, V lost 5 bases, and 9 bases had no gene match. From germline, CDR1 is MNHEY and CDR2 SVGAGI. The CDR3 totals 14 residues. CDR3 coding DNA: TGTGCCAGCAGTACGTGGACAGGGCTGGGCGAGCAGTACTTC. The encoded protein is CASSTWTGLGEQYF.

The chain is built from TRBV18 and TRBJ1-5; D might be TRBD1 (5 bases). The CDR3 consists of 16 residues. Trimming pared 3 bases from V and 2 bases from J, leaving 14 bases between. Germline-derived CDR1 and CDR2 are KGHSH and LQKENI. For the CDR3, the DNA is TGTGCCAGCTCACCCCTGGGGTCGGGGGGCAATCAGCCCCAGCATTTT. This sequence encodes CASSPLGSGGNQPQHF.

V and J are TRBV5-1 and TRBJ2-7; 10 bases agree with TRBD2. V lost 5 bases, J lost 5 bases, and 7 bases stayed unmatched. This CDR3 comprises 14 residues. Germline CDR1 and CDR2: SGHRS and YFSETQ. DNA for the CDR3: TGCGCCAGCAGGACAGCGGGGGGGCTTCACGAGCAGTACTTC. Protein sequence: CASRTAGGLHEQYF.

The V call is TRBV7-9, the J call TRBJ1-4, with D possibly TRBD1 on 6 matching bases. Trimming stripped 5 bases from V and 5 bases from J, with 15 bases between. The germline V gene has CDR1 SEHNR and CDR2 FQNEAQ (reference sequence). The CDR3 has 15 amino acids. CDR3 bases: TGTGCCAGCAGCAACGCCCAGGGGAAGAATGAAAAACTGTTTTTT. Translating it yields CASSNAQGKNEKLFF.

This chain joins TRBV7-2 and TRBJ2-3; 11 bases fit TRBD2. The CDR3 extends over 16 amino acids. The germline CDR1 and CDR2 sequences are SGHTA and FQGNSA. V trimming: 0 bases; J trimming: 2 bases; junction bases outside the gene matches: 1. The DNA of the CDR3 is TGTGCCAGCAGCTTAGCTAGCGGGGGGGCCACAGATACGCAGTATTTT. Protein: CASSLASGGATDTQYF.

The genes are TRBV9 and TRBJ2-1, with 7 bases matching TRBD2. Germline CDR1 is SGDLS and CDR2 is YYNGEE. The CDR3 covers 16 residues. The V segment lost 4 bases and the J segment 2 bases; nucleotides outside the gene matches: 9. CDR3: CASSSPGAGPYNEQFF. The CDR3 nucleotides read TGTGCCAGCAGCTCCCCGGGAGCGGGGCCCTACAATGAGCAGTTCTTC.

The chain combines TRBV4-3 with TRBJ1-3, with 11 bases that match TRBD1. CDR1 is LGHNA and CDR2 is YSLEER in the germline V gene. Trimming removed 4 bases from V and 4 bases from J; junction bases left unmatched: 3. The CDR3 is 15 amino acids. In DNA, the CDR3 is TGCGCCAGCAGCCCGGGACAGGGGGACGGAAACACCATATATTTT. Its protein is CASSPGQGDGNTIYF.

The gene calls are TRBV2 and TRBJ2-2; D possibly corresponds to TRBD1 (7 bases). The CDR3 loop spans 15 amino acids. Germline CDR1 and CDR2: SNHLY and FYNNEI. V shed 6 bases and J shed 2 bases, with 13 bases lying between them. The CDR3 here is CASSRGTANTGELFF. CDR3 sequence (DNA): TGTGCCAGCAGCCGCGGGACAGCTAACACCGGGGAGCTGTTTTTT.

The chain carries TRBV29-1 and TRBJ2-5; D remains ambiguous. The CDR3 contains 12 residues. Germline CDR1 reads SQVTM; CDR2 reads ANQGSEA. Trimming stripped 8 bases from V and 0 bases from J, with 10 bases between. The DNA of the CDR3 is TGCAGCATGAGAGGATACCAAGAGACCCAGTACTTC. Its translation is CSMRGYQETQYF. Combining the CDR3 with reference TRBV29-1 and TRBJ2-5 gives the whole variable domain SAVISQKPSRDICQRGTSLTIQCQVDSQVTMMFWYRQQPGQSLTLIATANQGSEATYESGFVIDKFPISRPNLTFSTLTVSNMSPEDSSIYLCSMRGYQETQYFGPGTRLLVL.

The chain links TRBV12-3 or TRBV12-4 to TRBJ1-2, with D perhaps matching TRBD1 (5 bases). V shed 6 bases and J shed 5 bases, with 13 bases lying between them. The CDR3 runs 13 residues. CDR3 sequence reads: CASSPPGGYGYTF. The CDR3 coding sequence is TGTGCCAGCAGCCCCCCGGGGGGATATGGCTACACCTTC.

CDR3 region: CASSSLRGSGATDTQYF. CDR3 DNA sequence: TGTGCCAGCAGCTCCCTGCGAGGTAGCGGGGCCACAGATACGCAGTATTTT. The chain uses TRBV7-8 and TRBJ2-3; 8 bases align to TRBD2. CDR3 length equals 17 residues. After removal of 4 bases from V and 2 bases from J, the junction contained 11 bases not matched to a gene. Germline lookup yields CDR1 SGHVS and CDR2 FQNEAQ. Based on the CDR3 plus reference TRBV7-8 and TRBJ2-3, the full variable domain is GAGVSQSPRYKVAKRGQDVALRCDPISGHVSLFWYQQALGQGPEFLTYFQNEAQLDKSGLPSDRFFAERPEGSVSTLKIQRTQQEDSAVYLCASSSLRGSGATDTQYFGPGTRLTVL.

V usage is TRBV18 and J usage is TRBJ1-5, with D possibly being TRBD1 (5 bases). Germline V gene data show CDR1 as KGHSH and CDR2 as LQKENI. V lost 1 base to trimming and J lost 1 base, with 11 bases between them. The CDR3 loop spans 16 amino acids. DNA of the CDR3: TGTGCCAGCTCACCACAGCGGGGACCGAGCAATCAGCCCCAGCATTTT. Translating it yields CASSPQRGPSNQPQHF.

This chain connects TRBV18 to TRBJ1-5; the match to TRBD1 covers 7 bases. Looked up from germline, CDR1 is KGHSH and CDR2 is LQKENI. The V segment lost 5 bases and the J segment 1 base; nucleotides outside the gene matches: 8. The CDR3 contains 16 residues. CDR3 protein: CASSSKDRNSNQPQHF. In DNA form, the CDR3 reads TGTGCCAGCTCATCAAAGGACAGGAACAGCAATCAGCCCCAGCATTTT. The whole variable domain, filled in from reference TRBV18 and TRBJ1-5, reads NAGVMQNPRHLVRRRGQEARLRCSPMKGHSHVYWYRQLPEEGLKFMVYLQKENIIDESGMPKERFSAEFPKEGPSILRIQQVVRGDSAAYFCASSSKDRNSNQPQHFGDGTRLSIL.